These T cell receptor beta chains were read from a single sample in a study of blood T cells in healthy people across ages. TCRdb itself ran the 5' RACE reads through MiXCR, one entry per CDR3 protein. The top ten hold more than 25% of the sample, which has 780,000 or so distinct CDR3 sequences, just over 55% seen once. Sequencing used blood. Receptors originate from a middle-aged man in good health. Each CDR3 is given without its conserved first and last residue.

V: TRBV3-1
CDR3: ASSQGVRNQPQH

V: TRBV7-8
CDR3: ASSLGASRGVGTDTQY

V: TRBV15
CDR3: ATSRTAGGYEQY

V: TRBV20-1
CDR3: SARDSGQGIPGELF

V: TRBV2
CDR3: ASNKLEAGANVLT

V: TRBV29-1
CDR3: SVVVLAGSLVPNEQF

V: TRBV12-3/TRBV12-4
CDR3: ASTGAAGPNEQF

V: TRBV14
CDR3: ASSQGPAGDPYEQY

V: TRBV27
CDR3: ATGVHPNEQF

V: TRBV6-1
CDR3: ASSSVVPETQY

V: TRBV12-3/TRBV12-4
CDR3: ASSPSGETDTQY

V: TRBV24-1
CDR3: ATSEGRIHGSDTQY

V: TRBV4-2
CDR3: ASSQDVAGQTGANVLT

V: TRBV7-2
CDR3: ASSFVSQETQY

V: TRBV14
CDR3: ASSQVADNEQF

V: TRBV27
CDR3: ASRLGRTTGELF

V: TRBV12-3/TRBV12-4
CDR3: ASSLRQGDNEQF

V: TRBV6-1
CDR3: ASSEAADYQDRQY

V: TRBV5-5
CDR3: ASSLEQGRETQY

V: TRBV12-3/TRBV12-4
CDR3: ASSFRIETSGRPEQF

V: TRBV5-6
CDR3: ASSSRDRVVETQY

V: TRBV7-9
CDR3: ASSSPWGTDTQY

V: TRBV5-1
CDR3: ASSLNDRAQY

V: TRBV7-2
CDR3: ASSPEGQTYYEQY

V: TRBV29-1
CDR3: SVAGTSGRSSTDTQY

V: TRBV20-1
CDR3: SARVWNTGELF

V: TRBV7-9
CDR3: ASSLHSGSGWIQY

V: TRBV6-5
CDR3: ASSYSSGTYEQY

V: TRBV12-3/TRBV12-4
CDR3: ASSPTGGAGYGYT

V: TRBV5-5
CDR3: ASSWGAANTGELF

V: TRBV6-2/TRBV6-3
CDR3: ASRPRDRVLEQY

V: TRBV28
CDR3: ASSLFQEAF

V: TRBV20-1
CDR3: SARDSTSARWGEQY

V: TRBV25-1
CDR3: ASSELGPYYGYT

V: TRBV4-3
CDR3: ASSQEDGAEAF

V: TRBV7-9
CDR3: ASSLERAPYNEQF

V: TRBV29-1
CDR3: SVVQNANTGELF

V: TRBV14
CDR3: ASSRSGDHEQY

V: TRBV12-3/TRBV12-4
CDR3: ASTYRQANTEAF

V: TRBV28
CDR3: ASSLDYSYNEQF

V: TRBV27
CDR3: ASRRDNTYEQY

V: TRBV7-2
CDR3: ASSLSLTLANYGYT

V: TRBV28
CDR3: ASRRTVSYEQY

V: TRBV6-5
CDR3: ASSYSTRGGTDTQY

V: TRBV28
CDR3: ASSSNIGTGSGYT

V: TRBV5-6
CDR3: ASSYQDGNYGYT

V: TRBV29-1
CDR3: SVAGEGEKQF

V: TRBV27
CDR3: ASSLMAGETGELF

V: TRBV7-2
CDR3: ASSRLTEQF

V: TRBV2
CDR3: AGISTGPGELF

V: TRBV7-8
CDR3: ASRLSRTGRDTQY

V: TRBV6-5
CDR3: ASSLLAGAETQY

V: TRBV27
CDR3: ASSLSAGTEQF

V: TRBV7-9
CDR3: ASSEPSTGGVLNIQY

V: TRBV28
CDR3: ASSSDWESGRTGELF